This TCR beta chain stems from a study of technical replicates of blood from a handful of donors. Only in-frame clones appear in the TCRdb table, and some are missing; sequencing was by immunoSEQ multiplex PCR. The data contain some 83,000 clones, approximately 93% of them singletons. With V trimmed by 0 bases and J by 3 bases, 1 base remained unmatched. Germline loops: CDR1 SGHRS, CDR2 YFSETQ. The CDR3 sequence is 15 residues long. This clone has just one count. This receptor was taken from a human donor in good health. The sequenced sample was T cells isolated from PBMCs. The chain recombines TRBV5-1 with TRBJ1-1; 11 positions match TRBD1. The chain's CDR3 is CASSLEGQGDTEAFF. In nucleotides, the CDR3 is TGCGCCAGCAGCTTGGAGGGACAGGGGGACACTGAAGCTTTCTTT. The full variable domain, in which reference TRBV5-1 and TRBJ1-1 provide the parts outside the CDR3, is KAGVTQTPRYLIKTRGQQVTLSCSPISGHRSVSWYQQTPGQGLQFLFEYFSETQRNKGNFPGRFSGRQFSNSRSEMNVSTLELGDSALYLCASSLEGQGDTEAFFGQGTRLTVV.